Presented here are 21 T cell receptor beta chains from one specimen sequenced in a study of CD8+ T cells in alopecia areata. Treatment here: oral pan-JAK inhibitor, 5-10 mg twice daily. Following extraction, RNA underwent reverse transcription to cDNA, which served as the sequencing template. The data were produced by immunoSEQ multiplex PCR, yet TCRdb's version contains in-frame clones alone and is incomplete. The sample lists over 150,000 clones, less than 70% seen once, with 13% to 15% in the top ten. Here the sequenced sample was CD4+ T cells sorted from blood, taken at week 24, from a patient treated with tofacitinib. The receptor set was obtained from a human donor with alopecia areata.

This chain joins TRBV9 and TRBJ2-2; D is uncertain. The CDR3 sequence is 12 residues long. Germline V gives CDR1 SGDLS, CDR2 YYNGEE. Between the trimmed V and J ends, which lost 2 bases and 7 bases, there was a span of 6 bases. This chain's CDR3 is CASSVPGGELFF. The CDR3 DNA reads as TGTGCCAGCAGCGTTCCAGGCGGGGAGCTGTTTTTT.

Here the CDR3 reads CASSGQSGSQTQYF. In nucleotides, the CDR3 is TGTGCCAGCAGCGGGCAAAGCGGGAGTCAGACCCAGTACTTC. This chain joins TRBV27 and TRBJ2-5; 8 bases map to TRBD2. The trim removed 6 bases at V and 6 bases at J, leaving 9 bases unmatched. The germline V gene encodes CDR1 MNHEY and CDR2 SMNVEV (reference sequence). The CDR3 consists of 14 residues.

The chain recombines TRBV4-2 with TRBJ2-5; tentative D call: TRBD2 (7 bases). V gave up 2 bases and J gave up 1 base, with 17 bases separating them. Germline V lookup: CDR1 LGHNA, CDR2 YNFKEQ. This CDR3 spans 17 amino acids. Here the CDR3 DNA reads TGTGCCAGCAGCCAACGCAACGGGGGGCGGCTCCAAGAGACCCAGTACTTC. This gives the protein CASSQRNGGRLQETQYF.

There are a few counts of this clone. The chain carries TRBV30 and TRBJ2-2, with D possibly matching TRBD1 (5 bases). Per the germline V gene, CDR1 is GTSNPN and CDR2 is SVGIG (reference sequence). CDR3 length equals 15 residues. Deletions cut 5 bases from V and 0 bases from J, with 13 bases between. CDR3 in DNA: TGTGCCTGGGCCCAAGGGGCGTCGAACACCGGGGAGCTGTTTTTT. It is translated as CAWAQGASNTGELFF.

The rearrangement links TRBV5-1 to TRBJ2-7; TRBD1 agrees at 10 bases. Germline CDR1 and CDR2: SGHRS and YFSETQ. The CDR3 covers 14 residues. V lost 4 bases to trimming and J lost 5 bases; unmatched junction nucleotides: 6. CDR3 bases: TGCGCCAGCAGCGTCCGGGACAGGGGCCACGAGCAGTACTTC. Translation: CASSVRDRGHEQYF.

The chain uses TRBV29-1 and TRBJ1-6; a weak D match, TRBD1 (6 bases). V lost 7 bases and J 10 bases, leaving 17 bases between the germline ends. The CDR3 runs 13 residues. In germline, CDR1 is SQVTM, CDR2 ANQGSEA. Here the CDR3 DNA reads TGCAGCGCCTCGGACAGCCTTGGGTCACCCCTCCACTTT. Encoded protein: CSASDSLGSPLHF.

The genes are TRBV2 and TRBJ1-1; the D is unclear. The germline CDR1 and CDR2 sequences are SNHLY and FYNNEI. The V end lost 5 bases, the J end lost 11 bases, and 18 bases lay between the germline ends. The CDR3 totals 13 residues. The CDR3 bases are TGTGCCAGCAGTCCGCTATTTAGGGTCAGGGCTTTCTTT. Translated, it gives CASSPLFRVRAFF.

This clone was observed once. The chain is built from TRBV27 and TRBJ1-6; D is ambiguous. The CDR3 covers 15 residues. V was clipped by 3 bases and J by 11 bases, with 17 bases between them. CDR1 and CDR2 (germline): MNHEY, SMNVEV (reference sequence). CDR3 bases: TGTGCCAGCAGTTTGGGCCACGGGAGTTCGACACCCCTCCACTTT. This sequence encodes CASSLGHGSSTPLHF.

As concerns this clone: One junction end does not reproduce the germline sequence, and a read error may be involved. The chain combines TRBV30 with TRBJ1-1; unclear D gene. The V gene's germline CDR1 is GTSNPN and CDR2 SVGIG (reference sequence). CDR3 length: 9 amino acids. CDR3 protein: CAWSPRMAF. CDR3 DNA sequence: TGTGCCTGGAGTCCCCGTATGGCCTTT.

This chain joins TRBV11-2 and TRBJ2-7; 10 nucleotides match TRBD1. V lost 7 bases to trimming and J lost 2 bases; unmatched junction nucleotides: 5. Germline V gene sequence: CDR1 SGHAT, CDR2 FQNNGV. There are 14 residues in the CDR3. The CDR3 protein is CASMKGQGAYEQYF. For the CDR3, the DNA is TGTGCCAGCATGAAAGGACAGGGGGCCTACGAGCAGTACTTC.

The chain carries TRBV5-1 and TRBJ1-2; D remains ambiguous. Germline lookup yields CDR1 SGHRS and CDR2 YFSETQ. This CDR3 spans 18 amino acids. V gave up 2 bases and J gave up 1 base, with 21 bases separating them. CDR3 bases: TGCGCCAGCAGCTTTGGGCAGACCTCGGGATTGGGTAACTATGGCTACACCTTC. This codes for CASSFGQTSGLGNYGYTF.

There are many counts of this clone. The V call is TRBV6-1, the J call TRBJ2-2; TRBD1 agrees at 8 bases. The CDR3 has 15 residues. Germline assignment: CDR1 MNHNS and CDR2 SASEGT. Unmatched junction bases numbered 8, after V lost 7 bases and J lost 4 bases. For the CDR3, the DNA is TGTGCCAGCACCGCGACAGGGGCGGTCACCGGGGAGCTGTTTTTT. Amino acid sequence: CASTATGAVTGELFF.

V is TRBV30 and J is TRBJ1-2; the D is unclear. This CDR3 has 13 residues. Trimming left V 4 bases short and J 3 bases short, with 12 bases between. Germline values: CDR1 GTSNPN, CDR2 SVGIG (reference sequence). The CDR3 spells CAWIAADYYGYTF. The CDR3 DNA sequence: TGTGCCTGGATCGCGGCAGATTACTATGGCTACACCTTC.

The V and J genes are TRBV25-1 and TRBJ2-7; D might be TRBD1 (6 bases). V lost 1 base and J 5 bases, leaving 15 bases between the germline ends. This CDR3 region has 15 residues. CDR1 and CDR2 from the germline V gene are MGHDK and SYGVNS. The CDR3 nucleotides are TGTGCCAGCAGTGAATTCTGGCAGGGGAACCACGAGCAGTACTTC. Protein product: CASSEFWQGNHEQYF.

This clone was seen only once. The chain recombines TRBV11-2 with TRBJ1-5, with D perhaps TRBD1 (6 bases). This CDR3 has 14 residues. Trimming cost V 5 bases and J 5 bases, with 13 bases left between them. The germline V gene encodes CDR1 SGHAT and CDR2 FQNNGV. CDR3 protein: CASSKWGADQPQHF. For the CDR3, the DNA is TGTGCCAGCAGCAAGTGGGGGGCCGATCAGCCCCAGCATTTT. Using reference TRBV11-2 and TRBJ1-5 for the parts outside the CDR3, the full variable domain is EAGVAQSPRYKIIEKRQSVAFWCNPISGHATLYWYQQILGQGPKLLIQFQNNGVVDDSQLPKDRFSAERLKGVDSTLKIQPAKLEDSAVYLCASSKWGADQPQHFGDGTRLSIL.

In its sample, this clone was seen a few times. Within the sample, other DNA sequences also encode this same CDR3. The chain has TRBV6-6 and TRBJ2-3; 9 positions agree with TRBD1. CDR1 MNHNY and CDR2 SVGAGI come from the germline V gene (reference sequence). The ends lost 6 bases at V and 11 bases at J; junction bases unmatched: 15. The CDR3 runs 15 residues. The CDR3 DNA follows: TGTGCCAGCAGCCTCCGGGGACAGGGATCTCGCGGGCAGTATTTT. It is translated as CASSLRGQGSRGQYF.

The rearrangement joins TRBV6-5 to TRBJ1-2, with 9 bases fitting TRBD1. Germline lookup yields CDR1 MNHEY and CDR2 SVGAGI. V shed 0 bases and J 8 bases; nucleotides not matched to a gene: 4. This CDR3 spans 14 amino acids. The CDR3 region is CASSYSDRGDGYTF. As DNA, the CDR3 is TGTGCCAGCAGTTACTCAGACAGGGGGGACGGCTACACCTTC.

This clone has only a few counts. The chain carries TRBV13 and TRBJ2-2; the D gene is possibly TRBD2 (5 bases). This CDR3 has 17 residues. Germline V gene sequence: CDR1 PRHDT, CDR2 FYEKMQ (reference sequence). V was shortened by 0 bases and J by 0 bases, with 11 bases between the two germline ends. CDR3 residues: CASSLGWTVPNTGELFF. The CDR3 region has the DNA TGTGCCAGCAGCTTAGGGTGGACTGTACCGAACACCGGGGAGCTGTTTTTT.

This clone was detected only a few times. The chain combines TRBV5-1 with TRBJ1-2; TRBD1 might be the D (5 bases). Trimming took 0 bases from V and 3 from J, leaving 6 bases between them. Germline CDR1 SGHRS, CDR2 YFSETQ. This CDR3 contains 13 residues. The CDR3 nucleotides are TGCGCCAGCAGCTTGGAACAGGACTATGGCTACACCTTC. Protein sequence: CASSLEQDYGYTF.

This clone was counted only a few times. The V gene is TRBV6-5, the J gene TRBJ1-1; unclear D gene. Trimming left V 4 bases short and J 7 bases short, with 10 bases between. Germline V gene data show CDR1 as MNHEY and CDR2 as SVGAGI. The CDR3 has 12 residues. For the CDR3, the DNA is TGTGCCAGCAGTTCTCCTGCCCTTGAAGCTTTCTTT. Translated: CASSSPALEAFF.

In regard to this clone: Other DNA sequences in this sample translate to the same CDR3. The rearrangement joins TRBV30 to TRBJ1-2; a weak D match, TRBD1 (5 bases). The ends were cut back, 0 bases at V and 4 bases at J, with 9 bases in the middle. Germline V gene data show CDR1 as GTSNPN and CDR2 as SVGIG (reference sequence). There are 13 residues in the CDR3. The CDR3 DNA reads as TGTGCCTGGAGTGTGGGGGGGACCTATGGCTACACCTTC. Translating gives CAWSVGGTYGYTF.